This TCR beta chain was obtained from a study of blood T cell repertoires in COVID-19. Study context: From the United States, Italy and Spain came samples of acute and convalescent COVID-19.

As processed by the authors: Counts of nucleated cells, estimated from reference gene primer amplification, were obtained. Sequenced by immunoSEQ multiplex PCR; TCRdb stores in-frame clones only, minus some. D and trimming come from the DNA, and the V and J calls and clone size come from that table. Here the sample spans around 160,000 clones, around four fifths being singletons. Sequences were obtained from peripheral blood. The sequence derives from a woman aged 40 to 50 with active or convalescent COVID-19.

CDR3 region: CASSLRQGRSNQPQHF. The CDR3 region has the DNA TGTGCCAGCTCACTTCGACAGGGCCGAAGCAATCAGCCCCAGCATTTT. The chain recombines TRBV18 with TRBJ1-5, with TRBD1 matching over 7 bases. The length of the CDR3 is 16 residues. From germline, CDR1 is KGHSH and CDR2 LQKENI. V lost 4 bases to trimming and J lost 1 base; unmatched junction nucleotides: 7.